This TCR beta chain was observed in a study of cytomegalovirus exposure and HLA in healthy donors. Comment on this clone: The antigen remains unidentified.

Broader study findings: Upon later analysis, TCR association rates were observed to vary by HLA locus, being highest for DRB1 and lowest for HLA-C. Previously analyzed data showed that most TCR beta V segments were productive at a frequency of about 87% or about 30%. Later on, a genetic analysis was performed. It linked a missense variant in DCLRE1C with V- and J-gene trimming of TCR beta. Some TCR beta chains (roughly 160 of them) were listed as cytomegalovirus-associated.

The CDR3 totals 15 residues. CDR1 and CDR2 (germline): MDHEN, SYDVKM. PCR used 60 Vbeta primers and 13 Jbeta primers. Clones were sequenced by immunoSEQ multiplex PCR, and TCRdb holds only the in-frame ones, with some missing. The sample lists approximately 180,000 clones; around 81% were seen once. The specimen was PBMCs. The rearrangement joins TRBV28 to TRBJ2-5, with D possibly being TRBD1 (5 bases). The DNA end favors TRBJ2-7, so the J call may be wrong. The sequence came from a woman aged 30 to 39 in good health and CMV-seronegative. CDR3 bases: TGTGCCAGCAGTTTAACGCAGGGCGCTCCTGACGAGCAGTACTTC. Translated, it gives CASSLTQGAPDEQYF.